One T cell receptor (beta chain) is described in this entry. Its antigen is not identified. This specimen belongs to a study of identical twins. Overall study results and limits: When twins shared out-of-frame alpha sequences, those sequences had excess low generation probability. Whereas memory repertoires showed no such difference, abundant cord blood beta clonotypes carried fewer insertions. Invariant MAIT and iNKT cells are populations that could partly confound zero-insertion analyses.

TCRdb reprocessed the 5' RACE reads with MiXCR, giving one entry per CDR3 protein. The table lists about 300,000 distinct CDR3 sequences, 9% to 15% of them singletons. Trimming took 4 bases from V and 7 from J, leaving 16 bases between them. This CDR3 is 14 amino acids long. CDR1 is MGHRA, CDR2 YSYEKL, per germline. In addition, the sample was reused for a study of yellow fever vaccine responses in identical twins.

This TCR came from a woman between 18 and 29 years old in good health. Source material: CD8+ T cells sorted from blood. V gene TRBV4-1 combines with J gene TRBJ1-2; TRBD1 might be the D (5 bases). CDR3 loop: CASSPSGREVGYTF. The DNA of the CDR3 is TGCGCCAGCAGCCCAAGTGGCAGGGAGGTTGGCTACACCTTC.